The sequence of this T cell receptor beta chain was determined in a study of naive CD8 T cells in extremely preterm neonates. Study outcomes and limitations: Preterm CDR3s were shorter than older groups', with fewer N additions and less trimming.

TCRdb keeps only in-frame clones here, not all; method: immunoSEQ multiplex PCR. Seen here are tens of thousands of clones, about nine tenths observed once, and the top ten hold 0.7% to 1%. J was trimmed by 4 bases and V by 3 bases; bases with no gene match: 1. CDR1 SGHVS and CDR2 FNYEAQ come from the germline V gene. This CDR3 is 14 amino acids long. As to this clone: The antigen is not known.

Samples were taken at extremely preterm deliveries at roughly 23-27 weeks of gestation. Sequencing was done on a sample of naive CD8+ T cells from cord blood. The chain combines TRBV7-6 with TRBJ2-3, with 10 bases fitting TRBD1. This TCR came from a boy who was born preterm. The CDR3 is CASSLTGGADTQYF. The CDR3 DNA sequence: TGTGCCAGCAGCTTGACAGGGGGCGCAGATACGCAGTATTTT.